These 18 T cell receptor beta chains were sequenced from one sample in a study of blood T cells in healthy people across ages. A sample-barcoded 5' primer and a J-beta primer mix were used in a second PCR of roughly 7 to 11 cycles. In TCRdb, the 5' RACE reads were re-called with MiXCR into one record per CDR3 protein. The sample lists over 1,500,000 distinct CDR3 sequences, about 49% occurring once. Source material: blood. These receptors were taken from a woman between 35 and 50 years old in good health.

This clonotype was counted a single time. Here the CDR3 DNA reads TGTGCCAGCAGTGGGGGGACTAGCGGTTCCTACAATGAGCAGTTCTTC. It specifies CASSGGTSGSYNEQFF. The chain combines TRBV12-3 or TRBV12-4 with TRBJ2-1; TRBD2 agrees at 11 bases. With V trimmed by 5 bases and J by 1 base, 4 bases remained unmatched. The CDR3 is made up of 16 amino acids.

J is TRBJ2-3 and V is TRBV27; 7 bases line up with TRBD2. CDR1 and CDR2 (germline): MNHEY, SMNVEV (reference sequence). The CDR3 consists of 14 residues. V shed 3 bases, J shed 5 bases, and the junction held 5 bases outside the gene matches. The CDR3 region is CASSLGGMGDTQYF. In DNA form, the CDR3 reads TGTGCCAGCAGTTTGGGGGGGATGGGAGATACGCAGTATTTT.

The CDR3 DNA sequence: TGCAGTGCTAAGCCGCATGAAGGGTCCGGGGAAAAACTGTTTTTT. This encodes CSAKPHEGSGEKLFF. The V call is TRBV20-1, the J call TRBJ1-4; no firm D call. The germline V gene encodes CDR1 DFQATT and CDR2 SNEGSKA (reference sequence). This CDR3 is built from 15 residues. V lost 4 bases, J lost 8 bases, and 20 bases lay in between.

The rearrangement links TRBV20-1 to TRBJ2-5, with D uncertain. Germline-derived CDR1 and CDR2 are DFQATT and SNEGSKA (reference sequence). The V gene lost 6 bases and the J gene lost 2 bases, with 7 bases spanning the gap. This CDR3 comprises 11 residues. The CDR3 here is CSATFQETQYF. In DNA form, the CDR3 reads TGCAGTGCGACGTTTCAAGAGACCCAGTACTTC.

This clonotype was counted only a few times. The chain joins TRBV7-6 to TRBJ1-2, with D maybe TRBD1 (5 bases). Germline CDR1 SGHVS, CDR2 FNYEAQ. Trimming took 5 bases from V and 8 from J, leaving 24 bases between them. The length of the CDR3 is 16 residues. The CDR3 loop reads CASSPRFQGPTRGYTF. Here the CDR3 DNA reads TGTGCCAGCAGCCCCCGTTTCCAGGGTCCAACAAGGGGCTACACCTTC.

The genes are TRBV2 and TRBJ2-7; D gene uncertain. CDR1 SNHLY and CDR2 FYNNEI come from the germline V gene. Trimming cost V 7 bases and J 5 bases, with 6 bases left between them. CDR3 length equals 10 residues. This CDR3 reads CASMKDEQYF. The CDR3 nucleotides are TGTGCCAGCATGAAAGACGAGCAGTACTTC.

This clonotype was picked up a small number of times. J is TRBJ2-3 and V is TRBV6-2 or TRBV6-3; possible D gene TRBD2, 5 bases. Germline CDR1 and CDR2: MNHEY and SVGEGT. This CDR3 has 14 amino acids. The V end was cut by 8 bases, the J end by 8 bases, with 20 bases between. This CDR3 reads CASQVEGGPGTQYF. The DNA for the CDR3 is TGTGCCAGCCAAGTAGAAGGAGGCCCCGGTACGCAGTATTTT.

The chain combines TRBV20-1 with TRBJ2-6, with D perhaps TRBD2 (6 bases). This CDR3 spans 17 amino acids. Trimming cost V 0 bases and J 0 bases, with 12 bases left between them. Germline lookup yields CDR1 DFQATT and CDR2 SNEGSKA (reference sequence). The CDR3 nucleotides are TGCAGTGCTAGAGATTCGGCGGGGATCTCTGGGGCCAACGTCCTGACTTTC. This translates into CSARDSAGISGANVLTF.

This chain connects TRBV20-1 to TRBJ2-7, with 13 bases that match TRBD2. The germline gives CDR1 DFQATT, CDR2 SNEGSKA (reference sequence). The CDR3 contains 14 residues. The J segment lost 2 bases and the V segment lost 5 bases, leaving 3 bases of the junction unmatched. The CDR3 DNA follows: TGCAGTGCTCCACTAGCGGGGGGGCCCTACGAGCAGTACTTC. It translates to CSAPLAGGPYEQYF.

This clonotype has more than one count but fewer than ten. This chain uses TRBV7-9 with TRBJ2-5; weak D call: TRBD1 (6 bases). V lost 5 bases and J lost 5, with 18 bases in between. The CDR3 has 15 residues. The germline V gene has CDR1 SEHNR and CDR2 FQNEAQ (reference sequence). The CDR3 sequence is CASSRTASMEETQYF. The CDR3 bases are TGTGCCAGCAGCAGGACAGCCTCTATGGAGGAGACCCAGTACTTC.

This chain uses TRBV6-1 with TRBJ1-4; TRBD1 is a possible D gene (6 bases). The V gene's germline CDR1 is MNHNS and CDR2 SASEGT. The CDR3 length is 15 residues. Trimming removed 6 bases at V and 4 bases at J, with 15 bases between. This CDR3 is CASSNGTPFNEKLFF. The DNA for the CDR3 is TGTGCCAGCAGCAACGGGACACCTTTTAATGAAAAACTGTTTTTT.

The chain carries TRBV20-1 and TRBJ2-7; D is perhaps TRBD2 (5 bases). The germline V gene encodes CDR1 DFQATT and CDR2 SNEGSKA (reference sequence). The CDR3 is made up of 14 amino acids. Trimming shortened V by 0 bases and J by 0 bases, and 9 bases separated the two germline ends. CDR3 residues: CSARDQLDSYEQYF. CDR3 DNA: TGCAGTGCTAGAGATCAACTAGACTCCTACGAGCAGTACTTC.

V usage is TRBV12-3 or TRBV12-4 and J usage is TRBJ2-5; tentatively, D is TRBD2 (5 bases). Trimming took off 6 bases at V and 1 base at J, with 12 bases between the two ends. The CDR3 is 14 amino acids. The CDR3 here is CASSHGLRQETQYF. In DNA, the CDR3 is TGTGCCAGCAGCCACGGACTGCGCCAAGAGACCCAGTACTTC.

The chain combines TRBV7-2 with TRBJ2-5; D remains ambiguous. The CDR3 has 14 amino acids. CDR1 SGHTA and CDR2 FQGNSA come from the germline V gene. Trimming cost V 3 bases and J 11 bases, with 19 bases left between them. The CDR3 loop reads CASSLATSDNEQYF. As DNA, the CDR3 is TGTGCCAGCAGCTTGGCTACTTCCGACAATGAGCAGTACTTC.

This clonotype was picked up a small number of times. The chain has TRBV24-1 and TRBJ2-6, with 8 bases identical to TRBD2. J was trimmed by 13 bases and V by 6 bases; bases with no gene match: 10. CDR3 length equals 14 residues. Germline-derived CDR1 and CDR2 are KGHDR and SFDVKD. CDR3 sequence: CATSPGGSGGVLTF. The CDR3 nucleotides read TGTGCCACCAGTCCCGGAGGAAGCGGGGGTGTCCTGACTTTC.

The chain employs TRBV20-1 and TRBJ2-7; 7 bases align to TRBD1. In germline, CDR1 is DFQATT, CDR2 SNEGSKA (reference sequence). The junction had 11 bases not matched to a gene; V was cut back by 4 bases and J by 2 bases. This CDR3 region has 15 residues. This CDR3 is CSATSAGTETYEQYF. The CDR3 region has the DNA TGCAGTGCTACATCAGCCGGGACAGAGACCTACGAGCAGTACTTC.

The chain recombines TRBV5-5 with TRBJ1-4; 7 positions agree with TRBD1. V shed 5 bases and J 7 bases; nucleotides not matched to a gene: 8. Germline V gene lookup returns CDR1 SGHKS and CDR2 YYEKEE (reference sequence). The CDR3 sequence is 14 residues long. The CDR3 nucleotides are TGTGCCAGCAGAGCGGGACAGACCAGTGAAAAACTGTTTTTT. Encoded protein: CASRAGQTSEKLFF.

The V gene is TRBV6-2 or TRBV6-3, the J gene TRBJ2-7, with 11 bases matching TRBD2. Trimming took 8 bases from V and 2 from J; bases not matched to a gene: 2. This CDR3 is built from 13 residues. Per germline, CDR1 MNHEY and CDR2 SVGEGT. The CDR3 here is CASLAGGTYEQYF. The DNA for the CDR3 is TGTGCCAGCCTAGCGGGGGGCACCTACGAGCAGTACTTC.